This record concerns one T cell receptor (beta chain) sequence. This sample is part of a study of chemoradiotherapy in HPV16-positive cancers. CDR3 length equals 15 residues. Trimming cost V 0 bases and J 4 bases; bases outside gene matches: 6. Germline V gene sequence: CDR1 SGHRS, CDR2 YFSETQ. Repertoires were generated with immunoSEQ multiplex PCR, while TCRdb's copy carries only in-frame clones and drops some. The sample shows 20,000 to 25,000 clones, around 94% of them seen only once. Over chemoradiotherapy, repertoires were sampled more than once. This receptor was identified in a human donor with HPV-associated anogenital cancer. The biological material was taken from a patient who underwent chemoradiotherapy. V is TRBV5-1 and J is TRBJ1-2; 7 nucleotides agree with TRBD1. CDR3 in DNA: TGCGCCAGCAGCTTGGGTCAGGGGGGATCCTATGGCTACACCTTC. Residues: CASSLGQGGSYGYTF. The full variable domain, with the rest looked up from reference TRBV5-1 and TRBJ1-2, is KAGVTQTPRYLIKTRGQQVTLSCSPISGHRSVSWYQQTPGQGLQFLFEYFSETQRNKGNFPGRFSGRQFSNSRSEMNVSTLELGDSALYLCASSLGQGGSYGYTFGSGTRLTVV.